This is a list of T cell receptor beta chains from one sample in a study of CD8+CD57+ T cells in acquired aplastic anemia. Using its own MiXCR run on the reads, TCRdb lists one record per CDR3 protein. The sample has about 210,000 distinct CDR3 sequences; 61% are singletons. The sample was sorted CD4+, CD8+, or CD8+CD57+ T cells (not recorded which) from PBMCs. The receptor set was obtained from a human donor in good health. CDR3s include the opening cysteine and the closing phenylalanine or tryptophan. The D gene is left open where the match is weak. Where a row states a size, it is once, few, many or the class of an expanded clone; other rows omit it.

cdr3_nt cdr3_aa d_call j_call clone_size v_call
TGTGCCAGCAGCTTAGCGGGTGGTTGGGCTTTCTTT CASSLAGGWAFF NA TRBJ1-1 NA TRBV7-4
TGCAGTGCATGGGGGGGAGGCAGCACAGATACGCAGTATTTT CSAWGGGSTDTQYF TRBD2 TRBJ2-3 NA TRBV20-1
TGCGCCAGCAGCTCCGGGGGGGAAAAACTGTTTTTT CASSSGGEKLFF NA TRBJ1-4 NA TRBV4-3
TGTGCCAGCAGCGTCATGCAGGGAGGCACAGATACGCAGTATTTT CASSVMQGGTDTQYF NA TRBJ2-3 NA TRBV7-9
TGTGCCAGTTGGGCCCAGACCACGGCTGAAAAACTGTTTTTT CASWAQTTAEKLFF NA TRBJ1-4 NA TRBV19
TGTGCCAGCGGCCAGGGTTTACACGAGCAGTACTTC CASGQGLHEQYF NA TRBJ2-7 NA TRBV10-3
TGTGCCAGCAGTTACTCTACGTCTTACGAGCAGTACTTC CASSYSTSYEQYF NA TRBJ2-7 NA TRBV12-3/TRBV12-4
TGCAGTGCTAGGGTATTGTACGAGCAGTACTTC CSARVLYEQYF NA TRBJ2-7 NA TRBV20-1
TGTGCCAGCAGCGAAACTAGCGGGAGGGCCTCCGAGACCCAGTACTTC CASSETSGRASETQYF TRBD2 TRBJ2-5 once TRBV7-3
TGTGCCAGCAGTGAGCCGGGAGCCTTTAACACCGGGGAGCTGTTTTTT CASSEPGAFNTGELFF NA TRBJ2-2 NA TRBV25-1
TGTGCCACCAGCAGCCTGGGGACTGCCCCGGGCGTCGAGCAGTACTTC CATSSLGTAPGVEQYF NA TRBJ2-7 NA TRBV15
TGTGCCAGCAACACAAACAACAGGGGCGAGCAGTACTTC CASNTNNRGEQYF TRBD1 TRBJ2-7 NA TRBV14
TGCAGTGCTAGAGATATCGGGGAGCTCTACGAGCAGTACTTC CSARDIGELYEQYF NA TRBJ2-7 NA TRBV20-1
TGTGCCAGCAAGGGGCGGATGTGGGACACCTTC CASKGRMWDTF NA TRBJ1-2 few TRBV25-1
TGTGCCAGCAGTTATCCTAGCACCTACAATGAGCAGTTCTTC CASSYPSTYNEQFF NA TRBJ2-1 many TRBV6-2/TRBV6-3
TGCGCCAGCAGCCAAGAAGGGACAGAGTGGATCTCGAGCTCCTACAATGAGCAGTTCTTC CASSQEGTEWISSSYNEQFF TRBD1 TRBJ2-1 NA TRBV4-3
TGTGCCAGCAGTGGTGCCCCCGGGAAACTCTCCTACGAGCAGTACTTC CASSGAPGKLSYEQYF NA TRBJ2-7 NA TRBV2
TGCAGTGCTAGACCGACAGGGGTTATCAATCAGCCCCAGCATTTT CSARPTGVINQPQHF TRBD1 TRBJ1-5 NA TRBV20-1
TGCAGTGCCCCTGGGGGGGGGGAGCTGTTTTTT CSAPGGGELFF NA TRBJ2-2 NA TRBV20-1
TGTGCCAGTAGTTGGGCAGGGGGCCGGAATCAGCCCCAGCATTTT CASSWAGGRNQPQHF TRBD1 TRBJ1-5 many TRBV19
TGTGCCAGCAGCATATCAGAGAACACTGAAGCTTTCTTT CASSISENTEAFF NA TRBJ1-1 many TRBV7-9
TGTGCCAGCAGCCCTGACAGGGACTCCTACAATGAGCAGTTCTTC CASSPDRDSYNEQFF TRBD1 TRBJ2-1 many TRBV7-7
TGTGCCAGCAGCGGAAGGAGGGAAGAGACCCAGTACTTC CASSGRREETQYF NA TRBJ2-5 many TRBV9
TGTGCCAGCAGCTTAGGCGGTTCGGGGGACGAGCAGTACTTC CASSLGGSGDEQYF NA TRBJ2-7 NA TRBV7-2
TGTGCCATCAGTGAGTTAAACGAGCGCTCCTACGAGCAGTACTTC CAISELNERSYEQYF NA TRBJ2-7 NA TRBV10-3
TGTGCCAGCAGCGGAGTGGGGGTCCTTTATGGCTACACCTTC CASSGVGVLYGYTF NA TRBJ1-2 NA TRBV11-2
TGTGCCAGCAGCTTAGGTTACGGGAGAGGGGACAATGAGCAGTTCTTC CASSLGYGRGDNEQFF NA TRBJ2-1 many TRBV11-2
TGCAGTGCTAAGAAATCCATAGCGGGGTATTACGAGCAGTACTTC CSAKKSIAGYYEQYF TRBD2 TRBJ2-7 NA TRBV20-1
TGTGCCAGCAGCTTAGTCAGCAACTTAGAGCAGTACTTC CASSLVSNLEQYF NA TRBJ2-7 few TRBV5-5
TGCGCCAGCTTGACAGTGACGAACACTGAAGCTTTCTTT CASLTVTNTEAFF NA TRBJ1-1 many TRBV10-1
TGTGCCAGCAGGGGTAGCCGCCCCGTAGGAGGGGGCACTGAAGCTTTCTTT CASRGSRPVGGGTEAFF NA TRBJ1-1 NA TRBV9
TGTGCCAGCAGTAAGGCCTCGGGAGAACGGTTCTTC CASSKASGERFF NA TRBJ2-1 once TRBV5-4
TGTGCCAGCACTACCCCGGGACAGGGGTCTAACGAGCAGTACTTC CASTTPGQGSNEQYF TRBD1 TRBJ2-7 NA TRBV2
TGCGCCAGCAGGACAGGGGGCGAGGAAGAGACCCAGTACTTC CASRTGGEEETQYF TRBD1 TRBJ2-5 few TRBV10-1
TGTGCCAGCAGCCCGGCGGAAAGCTCCTACAATGAGCAGTTCTTC CASSPAESSYNEQFF NA TRBJ2-1 once TRBV5-5
TGCGCCAGCATGCGGGGCCCGAACACTGAAGCTTTCTTT CASMRGPNTEAFF NA TRBJ1-1 NA TRBV5-1
TGTGCCAGCAGTGGTTGGTCTAGCACCATTGTAGCAGATACGCAGTATTTT CASSGWSSTIVADTQYF NA TRBJ2-3 NA TRBV2
TGTGCCAGCAGCTCGACAGGGGGCGGTGGCTACACCTTC CASSSTGGGGYTF TRBD1 TRBJ1-2 NA TRBV12-3/TRBV12-4
TGTGCCAGCAGTGAAGGTGGCGGGACCTCTGGGGCCAACGTCCTGACTTTC CASSEGGGTSGANVLTF NA TRBJ2-6 few TRBV2